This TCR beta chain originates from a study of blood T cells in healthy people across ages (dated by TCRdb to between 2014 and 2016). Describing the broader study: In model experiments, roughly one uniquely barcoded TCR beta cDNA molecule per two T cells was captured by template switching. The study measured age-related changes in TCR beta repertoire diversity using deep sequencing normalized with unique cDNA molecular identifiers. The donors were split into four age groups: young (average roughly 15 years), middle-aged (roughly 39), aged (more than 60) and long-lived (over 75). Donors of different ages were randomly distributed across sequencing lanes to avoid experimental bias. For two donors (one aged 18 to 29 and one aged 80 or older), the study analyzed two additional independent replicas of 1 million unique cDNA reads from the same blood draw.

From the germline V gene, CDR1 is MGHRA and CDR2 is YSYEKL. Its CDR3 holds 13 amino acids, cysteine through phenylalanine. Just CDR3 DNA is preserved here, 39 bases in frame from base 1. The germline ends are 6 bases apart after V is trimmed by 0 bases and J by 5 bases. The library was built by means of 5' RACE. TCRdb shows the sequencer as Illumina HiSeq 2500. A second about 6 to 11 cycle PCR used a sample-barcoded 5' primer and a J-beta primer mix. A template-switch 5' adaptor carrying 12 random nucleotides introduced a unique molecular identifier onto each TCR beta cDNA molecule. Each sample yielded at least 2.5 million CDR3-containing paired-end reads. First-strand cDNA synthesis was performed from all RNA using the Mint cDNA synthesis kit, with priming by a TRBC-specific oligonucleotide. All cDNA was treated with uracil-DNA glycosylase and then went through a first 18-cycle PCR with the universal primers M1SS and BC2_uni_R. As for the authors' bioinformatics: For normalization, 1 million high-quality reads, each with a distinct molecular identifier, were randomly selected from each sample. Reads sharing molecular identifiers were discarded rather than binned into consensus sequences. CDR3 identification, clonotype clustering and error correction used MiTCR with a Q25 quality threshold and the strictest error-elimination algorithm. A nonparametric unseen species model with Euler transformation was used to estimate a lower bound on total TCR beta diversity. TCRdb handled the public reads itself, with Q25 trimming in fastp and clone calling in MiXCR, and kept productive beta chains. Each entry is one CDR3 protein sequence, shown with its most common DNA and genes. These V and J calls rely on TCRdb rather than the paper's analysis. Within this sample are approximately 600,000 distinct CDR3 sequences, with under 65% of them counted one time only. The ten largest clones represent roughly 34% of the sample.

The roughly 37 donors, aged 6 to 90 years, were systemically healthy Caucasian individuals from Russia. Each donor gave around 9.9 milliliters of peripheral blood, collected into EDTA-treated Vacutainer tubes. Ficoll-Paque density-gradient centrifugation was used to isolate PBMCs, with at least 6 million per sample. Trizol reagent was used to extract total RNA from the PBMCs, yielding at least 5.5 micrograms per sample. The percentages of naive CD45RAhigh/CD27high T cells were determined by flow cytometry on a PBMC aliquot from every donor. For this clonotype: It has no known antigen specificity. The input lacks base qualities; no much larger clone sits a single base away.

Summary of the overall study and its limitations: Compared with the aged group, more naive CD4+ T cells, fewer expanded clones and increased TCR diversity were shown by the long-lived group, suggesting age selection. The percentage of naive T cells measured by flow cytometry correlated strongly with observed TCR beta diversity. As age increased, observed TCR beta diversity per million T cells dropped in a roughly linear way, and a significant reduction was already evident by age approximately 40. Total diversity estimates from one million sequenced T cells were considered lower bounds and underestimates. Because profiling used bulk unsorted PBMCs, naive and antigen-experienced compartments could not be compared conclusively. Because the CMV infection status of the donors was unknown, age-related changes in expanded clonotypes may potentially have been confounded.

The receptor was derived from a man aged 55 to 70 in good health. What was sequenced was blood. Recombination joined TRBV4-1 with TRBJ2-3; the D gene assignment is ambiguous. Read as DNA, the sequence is TGCGCCAGCAGCCAAGACGTCGTAGATACGCAGTATTTT. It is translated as CASSQDVVDTQYF.